Listed below are T cell receptor beta chains from one sample, sequenced in a study of CD8+CD57+ T cells in acquired aplastic anemia. TCRdb fed the reads into MiXCR, producing one record per CDR3 protein. Seen here are about 160,000 distinct CDR3 sequences, roughly 48% observed once, and the top ten hold roughly 3.1%. The sample consisted of sorted CD4+, CD8+, or CD8+CD57+ T cells (not recorded which) from PBMCs. These receptors came from a human donor with aplastic anemia. Both conserved end residues are part of each CDR3. D genes are given only for firm matches. Expanded clones are given a class, and other clones once, few, many or no size at all.

V	size	J	D	DNA	CDR3
TRBV7-2	many	TRBJ2-2	.	TGTGCCAGCAGTCGGGAAGGCAGGGGAAACACCGGGGAGCTGTTTTTT	CASSREGRGNTGELFF
TRBV19	.	TRBJ2-6	.	TGTGCCAGTATGGCCCAGTCAGGGGCCAACGTCCTGACTTTC	CASMAQSGANVLTF
TRBV5-4	.	TRBJ1-1	.	TGTGCCAGCAGCTTGGGGGGGGGGGCAGGAGTTGAAGCTTTCTTT	CASSLGGGAGVEAFF
TRBV2	.	TRBJ1-5	TRBD1	TGTGCCAGCAGGCCGACAGGGGAAGAGCCCAAGCATTTT	CASRPTGEEPKHF
TRBV7-6	many	TRBJ2-5	.	TGTGCCAGCAGCTTTTTCCAAGAGACCCAGTACTTC	CASSFFQETQYF
TRBV10-3	.	TRBJ2-7	TRBD2	TGTGCCATCAGTCCGGGACTAGCGTTTCACGAGCAGTACTTC	CAISPGLAFHEQYF
TRBV15	.	TRBJ1-2	.	TGTGCCACCAGCAGAGAACAGGGACCCTTAAATGGTGGCTACACCTTC	CATSREQGPLNGGYTF
TRBV19	many	TRBJ2-2	TRBD2	TGTGCCAGTAGTATCGGGACTAGCGGGACCGGGGAGCTGTTTTTT	CASSIGTSGTGELFF
TRBV2	.	TRBJ2-5	TRBD2	TGTGCCAGCAGGTTAACAGCGGGGGGGCAAGAGACCCAGTACTTC	CASRLTAGGQETQYF
TRBV29-1	.	TRBJ2-3	.	TGCAGCGTTGAAGACTACCGCACAGATACGCAGTATTTT	CSVEDYRTDTQYF
TRBV7-9	many	TRBJ2-3	.	TGTGCCAGCAGCTCTAAGGGTATATCAGATACGCAGTATTTT	CASSSKGISDTQYF
TRBV20-1	.	TRBJ2-7	TRBD2	TGCAGTGCTAGACTTAGCGGGAGAGACGAGCAGTACTTC	CSARLSGRDEQYF
TRBV4-1	many	TRBJ1-1	TRBD1	TGCGCCAGCAGCCAAGAACCGACAGGGGTGACTGAAGCTTTCTTT	CASSQEPTGVTEAFF
TRBV10-3	.	TRBJ1-2	.	TGTGCCATCAGTGAAGGAGAAGGGAGATATGGCTACACCTTC	CAISEGEGRYGYTF
TRBV9	many	TRBJ1-3	.	TGTGCCAGCGGGGGTGGGGCGACTGGAAACACCATATATTTT	CASGGGATGNTIYF
TRBV18	few	TRBJ2-3	.	TGTGCCAGCTCACCACCGCCCTCCCTTTCCAGGCAGTATTTT	CASSPPPSLSRQYF
TRBV3-1	many	TRBJ2-7	.	TGTGCCAGCAGCCCCGCCGCTGCTGTGGCCGAGCAGTACTTC	CASSPAAAVAEQYF
TRBV2	.	TRBJ1-2	.	TGTGCCAGCAGTGGACGGGGGGCCTATGGCTACACCTTC	CASSGRGAYGYTF
TRBV19	few	TRBJ2-7	TRBD1	TGTGCCAGTAGCAGACGACAGGGCTTATTTAACGAGCAGTACTTC	CASSRRQGLFNEQYF
TRBV5-4	.	TRBJ2-3	.	TGTGCCAGCAGCCCCCCCCCCGGGGACGGAAACACAGATACGCAGTATTTT	CASSPPPGDGNTDTQYF
TRBV6-5	many	TRBJ2-3	TRBD2	TGTGCCAGCAGTTATAGCGGGACTAGCACAGATACGCAGTATTTT	CASSYSGTSTDTQYF
TRBV14	many	TRBJ2-7	TRBD2	TGTGCCAGCAGCCATTCTTTAGGACTAGCGGGGGTTGGCGAGCAGTACTTC	CASSHSLGLAGVGEQYF
TRBV20-1	.	TRBJ1-1	.	TGCAGTGCTACACAGGACACTGAAGCTTTCTTT	CSATQDTEAFF
TRBV20-1	.	TRBJ1-3	.	TGCAGTGCTTTGCCGGACAGAGCCTCTGGAAACACCATATATTTT	CSALPDRASGNTIYF
TRBV29-1	.	TRBJ2-2	.	TGCAGCGTTGGGGCCGGCACCGGGGAGCTGTTTTTT	CSVGAGTGELFF